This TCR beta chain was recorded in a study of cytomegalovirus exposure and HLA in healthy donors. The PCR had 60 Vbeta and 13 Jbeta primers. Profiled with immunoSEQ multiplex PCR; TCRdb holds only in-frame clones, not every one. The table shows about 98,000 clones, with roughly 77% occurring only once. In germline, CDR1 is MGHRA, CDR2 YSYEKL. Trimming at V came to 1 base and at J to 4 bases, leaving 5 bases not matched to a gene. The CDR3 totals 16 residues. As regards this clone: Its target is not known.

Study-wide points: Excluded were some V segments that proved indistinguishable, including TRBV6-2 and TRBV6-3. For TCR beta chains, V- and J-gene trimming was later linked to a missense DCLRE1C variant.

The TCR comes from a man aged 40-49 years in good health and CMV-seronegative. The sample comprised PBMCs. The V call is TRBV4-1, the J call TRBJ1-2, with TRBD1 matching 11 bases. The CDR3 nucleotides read TGCGCCAGCAGCCAAGTGGGGACAGGGGGAACCTATGGCTACACCTTC. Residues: CASSQVGTGGTYGYTF.